This TCR beta chain was recorded in a study of cytomegalovirus exposure and HLA in healthy donors. Across the whole study: Of more than 350 genotyped donors, 81% clustered with self-reported Caucasian donors.

The PCR employed 60 Vbeta primers together with 13 Jbeta primers. Method: immunoSEQ multiplex PCR; TCRdb's copy keeps in-frame clones and lacks some. The sample records some 170,000 clones, under 85% being singletons. Study conclusions and caveats: In an earlier analysis, about 87% or about 30%: the productive usage of most TCR beta V segments. Presence/absence analyses treated sequencing depth as roughly uniform across donors.

The J segment lost 2 bases and the V segment lost 3 bases, leaving 3 bases of the junction unmatched. CDR1 is SGHKS and CDR2 is YYEKEE in the germline V gene (reference sequence). The CDR3 consists of 14 residues. As concerns this clone: What it recognizes is unknown.

The sequenced material came from PBMCs. The chain carries TRBV5-5 and TRBJ2-7, with TRBD1 matching 9 bases. The TCR sequence derives from a human donor in good health. The CDR3 is CASSWGQGTYEQYF. CDR3 nucleotide sequence: TGTGCCAGCAGCTGGGGACAGGGAACCTACGAGCAGTACTTC. Combining the CDR3 with reference TRBV5-5 and TRBJ2-7 gives the whole variable domain DAGVTQSPTHLIKTRGQQVTLRCSPISGHKSVSWYQQVLGQGPQFIFQYYEKEERGRGNFPDRFSARQFPNYSSELNVNALLLGDSALYLCASSWGQGTYEQYFGPGTRLTVT.